This is a list of T cell receptor beta chains from one sample in a study of cytomegalovirus exposure and HLA in healthy donors. Profiled with immunoSEQ multiplex PCR; TCRdb holds only in-frame clones, not every one. Here the sample table reports tens of thousands of clones. Sample: PBMCs. The receptors stem from a female donor in good health and CMV-seropositive. Each CDR3 is given with its conserved first and last residue. A D gene is named only where the DNA matches it firmly.

TRBD1 | TRBJ1-2 | TRBV11-2 | CASSPSGTGYGYTF | TGTGCCAGCAGCCCCTCTGGGACAGGCTATGGCTACACCTTC
. | TRBJ1-1 | TRBV4-2 | CASSQELEGYTEAFF | TGTGCCAGCAGCCAAGAATTGGAGGGTTACACTGAAGCTTTCTTT
. | TRBJ1-2 | TRBV18 | CASSGSLTIYGYTF | TGTGCCAGCTCTGGGAGTCTGACAATATATGGCTACACCTTC
TRBD1 | TRBJ1-2 | TRBV6-5 | CASRRTGEGFGYTF | TGTGCCAGCAGACGGACAGGGGAAGGGTTTGGCTACACCTTC
TRBD2 | TRBJ2-1 | TRBV7-9 | CASSGGTSLDNEQFF | TGTGCCAGCAGCGGCGGGACTAGCCTAGACAATGAGCAGTTCTTC
. | TRBJ2-3 | TRBV30 | CAWSVLRGRTDTQYF | TGTGCCTGGAGTGTACTCAGGGGCCGCACAGATACGCAGTATTTT
. | TRBJ1-1 | TRBV10-3 | CASAGMNTEAFF | TGTGCCTCCGCCGGGATGAACACTGAAGCTTTCTTT
TRBD2 | TRBJ2-1 | TRBV5-1 | CASSSKGTSGRAYRDEQFF | TGCGCCAGCAGCTCTAAAGGGACTAGCGGGAGGGCTTATCGGGATGAGCAGTTCTTC
. | TRBJ2-2 | TRBV5-1 | CASSLAANTGELFF | TGCGCCAGCAGCTTGGCCGCGAACACCGGGGAGCTGTTTTTT
. | TRBJ1-2 | TRBV5-5 | CASSLGADGYTF | TGTGCCAGCAGCTTGGGGGCCGATGGCTACACCTTC
TRBD1 | TRBJ2-7 | TRBV28 | CASSDTGTAYEQYF | TGTGCCAGCAGCGACACCGGGACAGCCTACGAGCAGTACTTC
. | TRBJ1-1 | TRBV5-1 | CASSLSGANTEAFF | TGCGCCAGCAGCTTGAGTGGGGCTAACACTGAAGCTTTCTTT
. | TRBJ1-5 | TRBV18 | CASSPTQVSNQPQHF | TGTGCCAGCTCACCCACTCAGGTTAGCAATCAGCCCCAGCATTTT
. | TRBJ1-6 | TRBV11-3 | CASSLIPSSPLHF | TGTGCCAGCAGCTTAATACCTAGTTCACCCCTCCACTTT
TRBD2 | TRBJ2-7 | TRBV6-6 | CASIAGRGAYEQYF | TGTGCCAGCATTGCCGGCCGGGGGGCCTACGAGCAGTACTTC
TRBD1 | TRBJ1-6 | TRBV27 | CASSMTGGGRPLHF | TGTGCCAGCAGTATGACAGGGGGGGGGCGACCCCTCCACTTT
TRBD1 | TRBJ1-2 | TRBV28 | CASSLEVGTGYGYTF | TGTGCCAGCAGTTTAGAGGTTGGGACAGGGTACGGCTACACCTTC
. | TRBJ2-7 | TRBV28 | CASSLSTGVEQYF | TGTGCCAGCAGTTTATCGACAGGTGTCGAGCAGTACTTC
. | TRBJ1-2 | TRBV25-1 | CASSEYSRDYGYTF | TGTGCCAGCAGTGAATATTCCAGGGACTATGGCTACACCTTC
. | TRBJ2-5 | TRBV5-1 | CASSLGRFQETQYF | TGCGCCAGCAGCTTGGGGAGGTTCCAAGAGACCCAGTACTTC
. | TRBJ1-2 | TRBV5-1 | CASSLDSYGYTF | TGCGCCAGCAGCTTGGACAGCTATGGCTACACCTTC
TRBD1 | TRBJ1-1 | TRBV2 | CASTWDRGSTEAFF | TGTGCCAGCACCTGGGACAGGGGGAGCACTGAAGCTTTCTTT
TRBD1 | TRBJ2-2 | TRBV5-1 | CASSLDRGNTGELFF | TGCGCCAGCAGCTTGGACAGGGGAAACACCGGGGAGCTGTTTTTT
. | TRBJ2-2 | TRBV6-5 | CASSYGDRYTGELFF | TGTGCCAGCAGTTACGGAGACAGATACACCGGGGAGCTGTTTTTT